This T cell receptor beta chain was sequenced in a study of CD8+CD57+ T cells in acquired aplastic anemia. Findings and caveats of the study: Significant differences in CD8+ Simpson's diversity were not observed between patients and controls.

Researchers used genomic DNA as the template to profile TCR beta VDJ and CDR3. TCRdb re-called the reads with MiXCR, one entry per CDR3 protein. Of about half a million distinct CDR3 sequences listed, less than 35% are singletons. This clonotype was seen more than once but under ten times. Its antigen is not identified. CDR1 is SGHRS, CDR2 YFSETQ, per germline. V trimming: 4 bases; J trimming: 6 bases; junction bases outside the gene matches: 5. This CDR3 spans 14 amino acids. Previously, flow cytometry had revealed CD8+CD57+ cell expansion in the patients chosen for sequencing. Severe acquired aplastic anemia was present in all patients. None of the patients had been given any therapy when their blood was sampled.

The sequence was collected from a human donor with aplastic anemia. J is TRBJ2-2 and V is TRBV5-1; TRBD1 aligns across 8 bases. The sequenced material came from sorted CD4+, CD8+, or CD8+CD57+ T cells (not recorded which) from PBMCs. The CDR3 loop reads CASSKRQGPGELFF. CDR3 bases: TGCGCCAGCAGCAAGCGACAGGGGCCCGGGGAGCTGTTTTTT.